Described below is a single T cell receptor (beta chain) sequence and its context. The sample belongs to a study of T cell changes during pregnancy in multiple sclerosis. Profiled with immunoSEQ multiplex PCR; TCRdb holds only in-frame clones, not every one. The sample includes some 80,000 clones, over 80% seen only once; the top ten take roughly 0.94%. This CDR3 is 13 amino acids long. Germline CDR1 SNHLY, CDR2 FYNNEI. Trimming pared 3 bases from V and 2 bases from J, leaving 6 bases between. The sample was peripheral blood, taken in the first trimester of pregnancy. This TCR came from a female donor with multiple sclerosis, enrolled in a pregnancy study. The V gene is TRBV2, the J gene TRBJ2-3; D is unresolved. The CDR3 loop reads CASSEQNTDTQYF. The CDR3 DNA follows: TGTGCCAGCAGTGAGCAGAACACAGATACGCAGTATTTT.